The table lists the clone carrying this T cell receptor beta chain with a count of one. A primer matching the constant region was used to make TCR beta cDNA from approximately 0.45 ug of total RNA. Nested multiplex PCR, run for three rounds with slightly modified ARM-PCR, yielded TCR beta libraries. Rounds one and two of PCR, each of roughly 11 cycles, were primed with TRBV1-TRBV30 forward primers and a C-beta reverse primer. TCRdb passed the multiplex PCR reads through MiXCR, listing each CDR3 protein once. Here the sample spans approximately 54,000 distinct CDR3 sequences, about three quarters being singletons. Germline assignment: CDR1 MNHNS and CDR2 SASEGT. V gave up 2 bases and J gave up 4 bases; unmatched junction bases: 9. The CDR3 spans 16 residues. These data come from a study of tumor-infiltrating lymphocytes in primary liver carcinoma. Extraction of RNA together with DNA used about 17-31 mg of unsorted bulk tissue.

Sequenced input: liver tumor tissue from sampling region 2. Subset denoted: tumor region T2, inferior pole. The source of this sequence is a man between 40 and 49 years old with primary liver carcinoma and hepatitis B virus infection. This rearrangement joins TRBV6-1 to TRBJ1-1, with 8 nucleotides matching TRBD1. In DNA form, the CDR3 reads TGTGCCAGCAGTGAATCGGGAGGGACAGGCATCACTGAAGCTTTCTTT. Amino acids: CASSESGGTGITEAFF.